The 29 T cell receptor beta chains below were found in one sample sequenced in a study of T cells in Graves' hyperthyroidism and ophthalmopathy. The TCR beta CDR3 regions underwent amplification using RNA transcripts as the source. Initially, a first-round RT-PCR of the TCR CDR3 employed the HTBI primer set. TCRdb independently ran MiXCR on the multiplex PCR reads; one entry per CDR3 protein. The sample lists around 690,000 distinct CDR3 sequences, 15% to 20% occurring once. The sample consisted of blood. The receptors derive from a man over 45 with Graves' hyperthyroidism.

This clonotype has a handful of counts. In nucleotides, the CDR3 is TGTGCCAGCAGCCCTGGGGGGGAGTTCGCAGATACGCAGTATTTT. Residues: CASSPGGEFADTQYF. The genes are TRBV7-3 and TRBJ2-3, with 7 bases fitting TRBD2. Germline CDR1 is SGHTA and CDR2 is FQGTGA. The CDR3 totals 15 residues. V shed 5 bases, J shed 4 bases, and the junction held 9 bases outside the gene matches.

This clonotype was recorded at least ten times. The V gene is TRBV27, the J gene TRBJ2-6; 10 bases line up with TRBD1. The CDR3 runs to 18 residues. Germline V gives CDR1 MNHEY, CDR2 SMNVEV (reference sequence). The J segment lost 2 bases and the V segment lost 5 bases, leaving 9 bases of the junction unmatched. DNA for the CDR3: TGTGCCAGCAGTGCCACCGGGACAGGGGTAGCTGGGGCCAACGTCCTGACTTTC. Translation gives CASSATGTGVAGANVLTF.

This clonotype was counted ten times or more. V usage is TRBV30 and J usage is TRBJ1-4; D gene uncertain. Germline CDR1 is GTSNPN and CDR2 is SVGIG (reference sequence). The CDR3 sequence is 15 residues long. Trimming left V 0 bases short and J 10 bases short, with 18 bases between. CDR3 sequence: CAWSVRTSRFGKLFF. The CDR3, as DNA: TGTGCCTGGAGTGTGCGGACGTCGCGTTTCGGAAAACTGTTTTTT.

In this sample, this clonotype turned up many times. The genes are TRBV12-3 or TRBV12-4 and TRBJ1-1; TRBD1 might be the D (5 bases). Trimming left V 7 bases short and J 1 base short, with 16 bases between. This CDR3 is 15 amino acids long. CDR3 DNA sequence: TGTGCCAGCACTCATTGGGGGTCCCGGAACACTGAAGCTTTCTTT. Protein: CASTHWGSRNTEAFF.

On this clonotype: A much more abundant neighbour one base away suggests this may be a read error. The chain recombines TRBV28 with TRBJ1-4; D is unclear. The CDR3 loop spans 15 amino acids. Germline V CDR1 and CDR2: MDHEN, SYDVKM. V dropped 3 bases and J dropped 0 bases, with 8 bases sitting between them. DNA for the CDR3: TGTGCCAGCAGTTTCTCAGAAGCAACTAATGAAAAACTGTTTTTT. The encoded protein is CASSFSEATNEKLFF.

V is TRBV5-1 and J is TRBJ2-3, with 7 bases identical to TRBD2. CDR3 length: 15 amino acids. CDR1 and CDR2 (germline): SGHRS, YFSETQ. J was trimmed by 7 bases and V by 0 bases; bases with no gene match: 8. The CDR3 nucleotides are TGCGCCAGCAGCTTGGTTGCGGGAGCTTTTAATACGCAGTATTTT. This sequence encodes CASSLVAGAFNTQYF.

This clonotype was counted only a few times. The chain employs TRBV19 and TRBJ1-5; 8 positions match TRBD1. CDR3 length equals 21 residues. Germline CDR1 LNHDA, CDR2 SQIVND (reference sequence). J gave up 0 bases and V 4 bases, and 20 bases lay outside the gene matches. The CDR3 region is CASSRADRGGGRAYSNQPQHF. The CDR3 coding sequence is TGTGCCAGTAGTAGAGCAGACAGGGGTGGCGGTAGGGCTTATAGCAATCAGCCCCAGCATTTT.

This clonotype was seen repeatedly, ten times or more. J is TRBJ2-3 and V is TRBV11-2; a weak D match, TRBD1 (5 bases). The germline V gene encodes CDR1 SGHAT and CDR2 FQNNGV. V shed 1 base and J shed 10 bases, with 9 bases lying between them. The CDR3 length is 12 residues. CDR3 sequence (DNA): TGTGCCAGCAGCTTAGGTCAGGGATCGCAGTATTTT. Translating gives CASSLGQGSQYF.

J is TRBJ1-4 and V is TRBV27; no clear D. Germline lookup yields CDR1 MNHEY and CDR2 SMNVEV (reference sequence). With 6 bases removed from V and 3 bases from J, the gap between germline ends came to 20 bases. The CDR3 has 17 amino acids. CDR3 region: CASSPKVPGFSNEKLFF. The CDR3 DNA follows: TGTGCCAGCAGCCCCAAGGTTCCGGGATTTTCTAATGAAAAACTGTTTTTT. Supplemented by reference TRBV27 and TRBJ1-4, the full variable domain reads EAQVTQNPRYLITVTGKKLTVTCSQNMNHEYMSWYRQDPGLGLRQIYYSMNVEVTDKGDVPEGYKVSRKEKRNFPLILESPSPNQTSLYFCASSPKVPGFSNEKLFFGSGTQLSVL.

V and J are TRBV6-2 or TRBV6-3 and TRBJ2-7, with a possible D match to TRBD2 (5 bases). Trimming removed 7 bases at V and 0 bases at J, with 13 bases between. This CDR3 is built from 14 residues. Germline V gives CDR1 MNHEY, CDR2 SVGEGT. CDR3 bases: TGTGCCAGCATTGGGGAGACTCTCTCCTACGAGCAGTACTTC. Amino acids: CASIGETLSYEQYF.

The rearrangement joins TRBV28 to TRBJ2-3; D call uncertain. The germline V gene has CDR1 MDHEN and CDR2 SYDVKM. This CDR3 is built from 12 residues. Trimming cost V 7 bases and J 4 bases, with 9 bases left between them. CDR3 in DNA: TGTGCCAGCAACATAGAGGCAGATACGCAGTATTTT. It translates to CASNIEADTQYF. Looking up the rest from reference TRBV28 and TRBJ2-3 gives the full variable domain: DVKVTQSSRYLVKRTGEKVFLECVQDMDHENMFWYRQDPGLGLRLIYFSYDVKMKEKGDIPEGYSVSREKKERFSLILESASTNQTSMYLCASNIEADTQYFGPGTRLTVL.

The chain joins TRBV18 to TRBJ1-6; TRBD1 aligns across 9 bases. This CDR3 region has 15 residues. Germline V gives CDR1 KGHSH, CDR2 LQKENI. V lost 2 bases and J lost 8; bases outside the gene matches: 4. The CDR3 region is CASSPGTGLDSPLHF. DNA of the CDR3: TGTGCCAGCTCACCAGGGACAGGGTTGGATTCACCCCTCCACTTT.

The rearrangement uses TRBV7-9 and TRBJ1-1, with D unclear. This CDR3 has 16 amino acids. Between the trimmed V and J ends, which lost 3 bases and 0 bases, there was a span of 14 bases. The germline V gene encodes CDR1 SEHNR and CDR2 FQNEAQ (reference sequence). The CDR3 sequence: CASSFHLRVMNTEAFF. The DNA of the CDR3 is TGTGCCAGCAGCTTCCACCTTCGGGTGATGAACACTGAAGCTTTCTTT.

This sequence joins TRBV5-6 and TRBJ1-5; no firm D call. Germline V gene data show CDR1 as SGHDT and CDR2 as YYEEEE. The V and J ends lost 2 bases and 9 bases respectively, with 12 bases between them. The CDR3 runs 13 residues. CDR3 nucleotide sequence: TGTGCCAGCAGCTTCGGGGAGATACGGCCCCAGCATTTT. It is translated as CASSFGEIRPQHF.

The chain has TRBV3-1 and TRBJ1-2; unclear D gene. Germline assignment: CDR1 LGHDT and CDR2 YNNKEL (reference sequence). V was cut by 3 bases and J by 7 bases, with 9 bases left in between. The CDR3 is 12 amino acids. CDR3 in amino acids: CASSQVSAGYTF. For the CDR3, the DNA is TGTGCCAGCAGCCAGGTCAGTGCTGGCTACACCTTC.

This clonotype was recorded a few times. The chain couples TRBV7-9 to TRBJ1-1; 7 positions agree with TRBD1. The trim removed 5 bases at V and 1 base at J, leaving 7 bases unmatched. CDR3 size: 15 residues. Germline CDR1 and CDR2: SEHNR and FQNEAQ (reference sequence). The CDR3 DNA reads as TGTGCCAGCAGCGCAAGACAGGGACCGAACACTGAAGCTTTCTTT. It is translated as CASSARQGPNTEAFF.

In its sample, this clonotype was seen many times. The rearrangement uses TRBV11-2 and TRBJ2-1, with TRBD2 identical over 9 bases. V lost 1 base, J lost 0 bases, and 10 bases stayed unmatched. The CDR3 consists of 19 residues. Germline loops: CDR1 SGHAT, CDR2 FQNNGV. CDR3 DNA: TGTGCCAGCAGCTTAGTTATGAGTTCGCGGGAGGGCTCCTACAATGAGCAGTTCTTC. This sequence encodes CASSLVMSSREGSYNEQFF.

In this sample, this clonotype turned up many times. The rearrangement joins TRBV6-1 to TRBJ1-6, with 10 nucleotides matching TRBD1. This CDR3 is built from 14 residues. Germline V gives CDR1 MNHNS, CDR2 SASEGT. V was pared by 5 bases and J by 8 bases, with 3 bases of the junction left unmatched. CDR3 DNA: TGTGCCAGCAGTCGGACAGGGGGTGATTCACCCCTCCACTTT. Translating it yields CASSRTGGDSPLHF.

The table lists this clonotype with many counts. V usage is TRBV28 and J usage is TRBJ1-1; 7 nucleotides match TRBD1. The CDR3 runs 16 residues. V shed 4 bases and J 1 base; nucleotides not matched to a gene: 9. The germline V gene has CDR1 MDHEN and CDR2 SYDVKM. CDR3 sequence reads: CASSSSYRGQNTEAFF. CDR3 in DNA: TGTGCCAGCAGTTCATCTTACAGGGGCCAGAACACTGAAGCTTTCTTT.

Ten or more counts support this clonotype. V and J are TRBV28 and TRBJ1-5; D is possibly TRBD1 (5 bases). Trimming took 8 bases from V and 0 from J, leaving 17 bases between them. The CDR3 is 16 amino acids. Germline CDR1 MDHEN, CDR2 SYDVKM. The CDR3 sequence: CASLLGRLYSNQPQHF. In DNA form, the CDR3 reads TGTGCCAGCCTTCTGGGACGGCTATATAGCAATCAGCCCCAGCATTTT.

V usage is TRBV12-3 or TRBV12-4 and J usage is TRBJ2-1, with 10 bases aligning to TRBD2. J was trimmed by 8 bases and V by 10 bases; bases with no gene match: 8. The length of the CDR3 is 13 residues. The CDR3 sequence is CATLGLARDEQFF. CDR3 DNA sequence: TGTGCCACCTTGGGACTAGCGCGGGATGAGCAGTTCTTC.

This clonotype occurred many times. The chain uses TRBV28 and TRBJ2-3; tentative D call: TRBD2 (5 bases). The CDR3 extends over 13 amino acids. Germline V gene sequence: CDR1 MDHEN, CDR2 SYDVKM. Deletions cut 7 bases from V and 6 bases from J, with 14 bases between. The CDR3 reads CASTLVPGDTQYF. CDR3 nucleotides: TGTGCCAGCACCCTGGTCCCGGGGGATACGCAGTATTTT.

Notes on this clonotype: Relative to the germline gene, one junction end is altered; a read error may explain this. The rearrangement uses TRBV28 and TRBJ2-5; 8 bases fit TRBD2. The length of the CDR3 is 16 residues. Germline V lookup: CDR1 MDHEN, CDR2 SYDVKM. The CDR3 is CAISFWVSGTGRTQYF. Written as DNA, the CDR3 is TGTGCCATCAGTTTCTGGGTTAGCGGGACGGGAAGGACCCAGTACTTC.

This chain uses TRBV5-6 with TRBJ2-5; unclear D gene. The CDR3 sequence is 13 residues long. Germline V gene lookup returns CDR1 SGHDT and CDR2 YYEEEE. Trimming took 4 bases from V and 1 from J, leaving 8 bases between them. The CDR3 loop reads CASSHPLQETQYF. CDR3 coding DNA: TGTGCCAGCAGCCATCCCCTCCAAGAGACCCAGTACTTC.

About this clonotype itself: Sequence at one end of the junction differs from germline and may be a read error. The gene calls are TRBV7-9 and TRBJ2-2; TRBD1 might be the D (6 bases). Germline values: CDR1 SEHNR, CDR2 FQNEAQ (reference sequence). The CDR3 extends over 16 amino acids. The CDR3 DNA sequence: TGTGCCAGCAGCTATCGACAGGCCGTATACACCGGGGAGCTGTTTTTC. This gives the protein CASSYRQAVYTGELFF.

This clonotype was seen a few times. This rearrangement joins TRBV12-3 or TRBV12-4 to TRBJ2-2; D is possibly TRBD2 (5 bases). V dropped 4 bases and J dropped 6 bases, with 27 bases sitting between them. CDR3 length: 19 residues. In DNA form, the CDR3 reads TGTGCCAGCAGTTCGAGCTTCGGCCTACGAGCGAGCGGATCCGGGGAGCTGTTTTTT. Translated: CASSSSFGLRASGSGELFF.

V and J are TRBV20-1 and TRBJ1-4; D is undetermined. Germline V CDR1 and CDR2: DFQATT, SNEGSKA (reference sequence). The CDR3 spans 14 residues. V was clipped by 1 base and J by 2 bases, with 8 bases between them. In DNA, the CDR3 is TGCAGTGCTAGAGGAGGAGCGACTAATGAAAAACTGTTTTTT. Translation: CSARGGATNEKLFF.

This clonotype occurred a few times. V and J are TRBV6-5 and TRBJ2-7, with D unresolved. From germline, CDR1 is MNHEY and CDR2 SVGAGI. V was cut by 2 bases and J by 3 bases, with 8 bases left in between. The CDR3 loop spans 13 amino acids. CDR3 in amino acids: CASSYGEYYEQYF. The CDR3 nucleotides read TGTGCCAGCAGTTACGGGGAATACTACGAGCAGTACTTC.

The gene calls are TRBV7-9 and TRBJ2-6; 7 bases agree with TRBD2. From germline, CDR1 is SEHNR and CDR2 FQNEAQ (reference sequence). This CDR3 region has 17 residues. V trimming: 0 bases; J trimming: 0 bases; junction bases outside the gene matches: 2. DNA of the CDR3: TGTGCCAGCAGCTTAGCGGGGGGGTACTCTGGGGCCAACGTCCTGACTTTC. Translation gives CASSLAGGYSGANVLTF.